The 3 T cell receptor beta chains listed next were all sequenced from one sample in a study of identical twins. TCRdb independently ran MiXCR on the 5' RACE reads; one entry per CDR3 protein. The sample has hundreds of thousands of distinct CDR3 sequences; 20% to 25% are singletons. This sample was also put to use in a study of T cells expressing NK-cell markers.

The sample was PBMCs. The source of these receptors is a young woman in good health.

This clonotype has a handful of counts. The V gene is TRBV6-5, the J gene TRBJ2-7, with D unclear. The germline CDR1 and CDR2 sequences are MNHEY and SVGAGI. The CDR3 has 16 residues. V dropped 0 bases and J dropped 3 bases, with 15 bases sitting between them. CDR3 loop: CASSYSGSKGGYEQYF. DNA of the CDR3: TGTGCCAGCAGTTACTCGGGATCGAAAGGTGGCTACGAGCAGTACTTC.

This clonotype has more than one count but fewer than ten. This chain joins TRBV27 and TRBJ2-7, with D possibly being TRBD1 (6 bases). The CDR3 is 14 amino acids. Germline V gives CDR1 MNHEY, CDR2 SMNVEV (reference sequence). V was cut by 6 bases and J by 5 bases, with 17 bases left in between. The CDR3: CASSFRQALDEQYF. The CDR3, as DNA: TGTGCCAGCAGCTTTAGACAGGCTCTGGACGAGCAGTACTTC.

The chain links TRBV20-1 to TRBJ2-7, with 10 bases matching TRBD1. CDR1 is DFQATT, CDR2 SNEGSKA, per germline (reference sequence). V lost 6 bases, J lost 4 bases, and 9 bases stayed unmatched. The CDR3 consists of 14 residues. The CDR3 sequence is CSACGQGDCYEQYF. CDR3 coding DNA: TGCAGTGCCTGCGGACAGGGGGATTGTTACGAGCAGTACTTC.